These 24 T cell receptor beta chains were sequenced from one sample in a study of identical twins. TCRdb redid the calling of the 5' RACE reads with MiXCR, one entry per CDR3 protein. The sample carries 550,000 to 700,000 distinct CDR3 sequences, more than 9% recorded once. The same specimen was also included in a second study, on yellow fever vaccine responses in identical twins.

The sequencing sample was made of PBMCs. The receptors here all came from a woman aged 18 to 35 in good health.

The CDR3 DNA is TGCGCCAGCAGCTTGATGGACAAGAACTCTGGGGCCAACGTCCTGACTTTC. This codes for CASSLMDKNSGANVLTF. The rearrangement links TRBV5-1 to TRBJ2-6; tentatively, D is TRBD1 (5 bases). In germline, CDR1 is SGHRS, CDR2 YFSETQ. CDR3 length: 17 amino acids. V lost 1 base, J lost 0 bases, and 11 bases lay in between.

This clonotype was detected a few times. The chain links TRBV6-1 to TRBJ2-3; 7 bases fit TRBD2. Germline loops: CDR1 MNHNS, CDR2 SASEGT. This CDR3 has 14 residues. V shed 7 bases, J shed 4 bases, and the junction held 8 bases outside the gene matches. The CDR3 spells CASKSGGSSDTQYF. The CDR3 DNA reads TGTGCCAGCAAATCGGGGGGTTCATCAGATACGCAGTATTTT.

This clonotype has at least ten counts. V usage is TRBV27 and J usage is TRBJ2-7; D not certain. The CDR3 has 15 residues. In germline, CDR1 is MNHEY, CDR2 SMNVEV (reference sequence). Trimming stripped 5 bases from V and 3 bases from J, with 17 bases between. The CDR3 spells CASSPTRTAGYEQYF. Here the CDR3 DNA reads TGTGCCAGCAGTCCCACCAGGACGGCCGGCTACGAGCAGTACTTC.

A few counts support this clonotype. The rearrangement links TRBV5-4 to TRBJ2-7; TRBD1 matches 7 bases. V lost 0 bases and J lost 7; bases outside the gene matches: 10. The CDR3 runs to 15 residues. CDR1 is SGHNT, CDR2 YYREEE, per germline (reference sequence). The CDR3 reads CASSLASGQVAEQYF. The CDR3 DNA is TGTGCCAGCAGCTTGGCCTCAGGACAGGTTGCGGAGCAGTACTTC.

V usage is TRBV7-6 and J usage is TRBJ1-6, with D possibly matching TRBD1 (5 bases). CDR1 is SGHVS, CDR2 FNYEAQ, per germline. The CDR3 has 15 amino acids. Trimming left V 2 bases short and J 8 bases short, with 13 bases between. CDR3 DNA sequence: TGTGCCAGCAGCTTAACTCTCGCGGGGGATTCACCCCTCCACTTT. The encoded protein is CASSLTLAGDSPLHF.

The rearrangement joins TRBV19 to TRBJ2-3, with no clear D. The V end lost 6 bases, the J end lost 8 bases, and 15 bases lay between the germline ends. The CDR3 length is 13 residues. Germline CDR1 is LNHDA and CDR2 is SQIVND (reference sequence). The CDR3 DNA follows: TGTGCCAGTAGCCCCGACCCCTCGGGTACGCAGTATTTT. Its protein is CASSPDPSGTQYF. Full variable domain (rest looked up from reference TRBV19 and TRBJ2-3): DGGITQSPKYLFRKEGQNVTLSCEQNLNHDAMYWYRQDPGQGLRLIYYSQIVNDFQKGDIAEGYSVSREKKESFPLTVTSAQKNPTAFYLCASSPDPSGTQYFGPGTRLTVL.

The rearrangement uses TRBV7-8 and TRBJ2-5, with 9 bases aligning to TRBD1. This CDR3 region has 16 residues. CDR1 and CDR2 from the germline V gene are SGHVS and FQNEAQ. V dropped 5 bases and J dropped 5; count of bases not matched to a gene: 12. The CDR3 DNA reads TGTGCCAGCAGCCAGGGGACAGGGACCCTGGGGGAGACCCAGTACTTC. It codes for CASSQGTGTLGETQYF.

The chain carries TRBV27 and TRBJ2-5; TRBD1 matches at 7 bases. Germline V CDR1 and CDR2: MNHEY, SMNVEV (reference sequence). The V and J ends lost 5 bases and 2 bases, in that order; junction bases with no gene match: 8. This CDR3 is built from 15 residues. CDR3 loop: CASSLPRDRQETQYF. The DNA of the CDR3 is TGTGCCAGCAGTCTACCCAGGGACAGACAAGAGACCCAGTACTTC.

This clonotype was seen at least ten times. The chain combines TRBV29-1 with TRBJ2-5, with D possibly being TRBD2 (5 bases). This CDR3 has 12 amino acids. V was shortened by 4 bases and J by 5 bases, with 11 bases between the two germline ends. Germline V gives CDR1 SQVTM, CDR2 ANQGSEA. The CDR3 here is CSVGKSGETQYF. CDR3 bases: TGCAGCGTTGGGAAGTCGGGGGAGACCCAGTACTTC.

This clonotype came up a few times. The chain uses TRBV11-1 and TRBJ2-3, with D perhaps TRBD2 (6 bases). CDR3 size: 14 residues. V was shortened by 4 bases and J by 5 bases, with 13 bases between the two germline ends. Germline V gives CDR1 SGHAT, CDR2 FQDESV (reference sequence). The CDR3 DNA reads TGTGCCAGCAGCTCGGGACTTTTTCGAGATACGCAGTATTTT. This codes for CASSSGLFRDTQYF.

This clonotype was counted only a few times. This chain links TRBV28 with TRBJ2-3; TRBD2 agrees at 9 bases. The CDR3 runs to 15 residues. The germline CDR1 and CDR2 sequences are MDHEN and SYDVKM. V gave up 8 bases and J gave up 0 bases; unmatched junction bases: 6. Written as DNA, the CDR3 is TGTGCCAGCGGAATAGCGGGAGAAAGCACAGATACGCAGTATTTT. This translates into CASGIAGESTDTQYF.

The chain uses TRBV28 and TRBJ2-3; 8 bases are shared with TRBD1. V was clipped by 6 bases and J by 6 bases; unmatched bases: 5. The CDR3 is 13 amino acids. Germline CDR1 and CDR2: MDHEN and SYDVKM. The chain's CDR3 is CASRLQGADTQYF. As DNA, the CDR3 is TGTGCCAGCAGACTCCAGGGGGCCGATACGCAGTATTTT.

This clonotype has just a few counts. The chain joins TRBV20-1 to TRBJ2-7; tentatively, D is TRBD1 (6 bases). The germline V and J ends were trimmed by 6 bases and 0 bases, with 15 bases remaining between them. CDR3 length: 14 residues. From germline, CDR1 is DFQATT and CDR2 SNEGSKA (reference sequence). The CDR3 DNA sequence: TGCAGTGCCCAGCAGGGGTACAGCTCCTACGAGCAGTACTTC. Protein: CSAQQGYSSYEQYF.

The chain is built from TRBV15 and TRBJ1-4; D is unclear. Germline CDR1 LNHNV, CDR2 YYDKDF (reference sequence). The CDR3 is made up of 12 amino acids. Trimming stripped 1 base from V and 11 bases from J, with 8 bases between. The CDR3 nucleotides are TGTGCCACCAGCAGAGTTAGCGGTAAACTGTTTTTT. It specifies CATSRVSGKLFF.

The chain links TRBV14 to TRBJ1-1, with D uncertain. Per germline, CDR1 SGHDN and CDR2 FVKESK. Trimming cost V 0 bases and J 3 bases, with 8 bases left between them. CDR3 length: 14 amino acids. The DNA of the CDR3 is TGTGCCAGCAGCCAAGAGGCGCGGTACACTGAAGCTTTCTTT. Protein sequence: CASSQEARYTEAFF. The full variable domain, rest sourced from reference TRBV14 and TRBJ1-1, is EAGVTQFPSHSVIEKGQTVTLRCDPISGHDNLYWYRRVMGKEIKFLLHFVKESKQDESGMPNNRFLAERTGGTYSTLKVQPAELEDSGVYFCASSQEARYTEAFFGQGTRLTVV.

V usage is TRBV7-9 and J usage is TRBJ2-7, with D possibly being TRBD1 or TRBD2 (6 bases each). This CDR3 is 14 amino acids long. The V gene's germline CDR1 is SEHNR and CDR2 FQNEAQ (reference sequence). Deletions cut 5 bases from V and 0 bases from J, with 11 bases between. The CDR3 nucleotides read TGTGCCAGCAGCACAGGGACTGACTCCTACGAGCAGTACTTC. Translated: CASSTGTDSYEQYF. Supplemented by reference TRBV7-9 and TRBJ2-7, the full variable domain reads DTGVSQNPRHKITKRGQNVTFRCDPISEHNRLYWYRQTLGQGPEFLTYFQNEAQLEKSRLLSDRFSAERPKGSFSTLEIQRTEQGDSAMYLCASSTGTDSYEQYFGPGTRLTVT.

There are a few counts of this clonotype. The chain links TRBV6-5 to TRBJ2-3; tentatively, D is TRBD1 (6 bases). The CDR3 length is 16 residues. V was clipped by 0 bases and J by 0 bases, with 10 bases between them. The V gene's germline CDR1 is MNHEY and CDR2 SVGAGI. The CDR3 spells CASSYSTGVSTDTQYF. Written as DNA, the CDR3 is TGTGCCAGCAGTTACTCGACAGGAGTTAGCACAGATACGCAGTATTTT.

This clonotype appeared many times. CDR3 DNA sequence: TGCAGCGTTGAAGGGGTGAATGCCTACGAGCAGTACTTC. This gives the protein CSVEGVNAYEQYF. The chain employs TRBV29-1 and TRBJ2-7; D gene uncertain. The CDR3 spans 13 residues. V was shortened by 1 base and J by 2 bases, with 9 bases between the two germline ends. Germline lookup yields CDR1 SQVTM and CDR2 ANQGSEA.

This clonotype has only a few counts. CDR3 in amino acids: CASSPNPLRSPLHF. For the CDR3, the DNA is TGTGCCAGCAGCCCAAACCCCTTACGATCACCCCTCCACTTT. The gene calls are TRBV9 and TRBJ1-6; D remains ambiguous. This CDR3 region has 14 residues. Germline-derived CDR1 and CDR2 are SGDLS and YYNGEE. V was cut by 4 bases and J by 10 bases, with 15 bases left in between.

This clonotype was found a few times. The chain joins TRBV29-1 to TRBJ2-7; the match to TRBD1 covers 7 bases. Germline V gene sequence: CDR1 SQVTM, CDR2 ANQGSEA. V shed 5 bases, J shed 0 bases, and the junction held 7 bases outside the gene matches. The length of the CDR3 is 14 residues. CDR3 nucleotide sequence: TGCAGCGTTTCCGGACAGGAGCCCTCCTACGAGCAGTACTTC. Translating it yields CSVSGQEPSYEQYF.

A few counts support this clonotype. The chain carries TRBV20-1 and TRBJ2-7; a possible D gene is TRBD2 (6 bases). The V end was cut by 3 bases, the J end by 6 bases, with 15 bases between. CDR3 size: 13 residues. The V gene's germline CDR1 is DFQATT and CDR2 SNEGSKA (reference sequence). CDR3 sequence: CSASGSRVTEQYF. In nucleotides, the CDR3 is TGCAGTGCTAGCGGGAGCAGGGTTACCGAGCAGTACTTC.

This clonotype was picked up a small number of times. The rearrangement joins TRBV5-6 to TRBJ2-1, with D possibly TRBD1 on 5 matching bases. CDR1 SGHDT and CDR2 YYEEEE come from the germline V gene. The V gene lost 0 bases and the J gene lost 4 bases, with 14 bases spanning the gap. The CDR3 runs to 16 residues. DNA of the CDR3: TGTGCCAGCAGCTTGGATAGGGGTTGGGTATACAATGAGCAGTTCTTC. Its translation is CASSLDRGWVYNEQFF.

This clonotype was counted a few times. This rearrangement joins TRBV7-8 to TRBJ2-7, with 8 bases fitting TRBD1. V lost 6 bases and J lost 6; bases outside the gene matches: 13. CDR1 and CDR2 from the germline V gene are SGHVS and FQNEAQ. The CDR3 consists of 15 residues. The CDR3 DNA reads as TGTGCCAGCAGGGTGCAGGGGGCGATGGGAATCGAGCAGTACTTC. The encoded protein is CASRVQGAMGIEQYF. The entire variable domain, with the rest obtained from reference TRBV7-8 and TRBJ2-7, is as follows: GAGVSQSPRYKVAKRGQDVALRCDPISGHVSLFWYQQALGQGPEFLTYFQNEAQLDKSGLPSDRFFAERPEGSVSTLKIQRTQQEDSAVYLCASRVQGAMGIEQYFGPGTRLTVT.

This clonotype has only a few counts. V and J are TRBV5-1 and TRBJ2-7, with D unclear. This CDR3 region has 13 residues. Looked up from germline, CDR1 is SGHRS and CDR2 is YFSETQ. Trimming shortened V by 0 bases and J by 2 bases, and 6 bases separated the two germline ends. The CDR3 DNA reads TGCGCCAGCAGCTTGGCCGACGCCTACGAGCAGTACTTC. Protein sequence: CASSLADAYEQYF.